Sequencing of this T cell receptor beta chain was carried out in a study of lymphopenia after photon versus proton radiotherapy (dated by TCRdb to the late 2010s). About the full investigation: The immunological effects of photon versus proton radiation therapy were compared in patients with gastrointestinal tumors who developed high-grade lymphopenia. The cohort included approximately 22 patients with gastrointestinal tumors who developed lymphopenia after receiving either photon or proton therapy. The study aimed to characterize how the two radiation modalities differ in their impact on the immune system. Results the study describes overall, beyond this receptor: The survival association was assessed only in patients who died, and better survival with proton therapy was presented by the authors as a possibility rather than a demonstrated result. After the lymphocyte count nadir, oligoclonal expansion, especially of CD8+ Temra cells, was observed in photon-treated repertoires, and the drop in diversity was driven by this expansion. During treatment, patients who received photon therapy lost naive T cells and TCR diversity and gained effector/memory populations, whereas patients who received proton therapy remained relatively stable. Across the cohort, among patients who died, a greater drop in TCR diversity after the nadir was inversely correlated with overall survival time.

Spanning cysteine to phenylalanine, the CDR3 consists of 13 amino acids. Here the CDR3 DNA is all that survives: 39 bases in frame from base 1. The germline V gene (reference sequence) sets CDR1 to LNHNV and CDR2 to YYDKDF. Trimming at the junction amounts to 2 bases on V and 2 bases on J, and the germline ends lie 6 bases apart. Points on this clone: Its binding antigen is unknown. Base qualities are not at hand, and no much larger clone is one base apart.

Library prep was done by the immunoSEQ multiplex PCR assay. Alongside multiparametric flow cytometry, deep sequencing of rearranged TCR beta loci was used to profile the T cell repertoires. TCRdb re-hosts the immuneACCESS table, in-frame sequences only. Its copies lack some clones; in the studies checked, an unresolved V gene accounts for under half of them, and the cause for the rest is not known. The sample table holds around 63,000 clones, of which around 86% were seen once. The ten most abundant clones make up approximately 2.4% of the sample. In this chain, TRBV15 is recombined with TRBJ1-1; there is no confident call for the D gene. The sequence was obtained from a man aged 35 to 55 with gastric cancer. Here the sequenced sample was peripheral blood, taken from a patient treated with photon-based radiotherapy. DNA sequence: TGTGCCACCAGCAGACAGTCCAACACTGAAGCTTTCTTT. Its protein product is CATSRQSNTEAFF.